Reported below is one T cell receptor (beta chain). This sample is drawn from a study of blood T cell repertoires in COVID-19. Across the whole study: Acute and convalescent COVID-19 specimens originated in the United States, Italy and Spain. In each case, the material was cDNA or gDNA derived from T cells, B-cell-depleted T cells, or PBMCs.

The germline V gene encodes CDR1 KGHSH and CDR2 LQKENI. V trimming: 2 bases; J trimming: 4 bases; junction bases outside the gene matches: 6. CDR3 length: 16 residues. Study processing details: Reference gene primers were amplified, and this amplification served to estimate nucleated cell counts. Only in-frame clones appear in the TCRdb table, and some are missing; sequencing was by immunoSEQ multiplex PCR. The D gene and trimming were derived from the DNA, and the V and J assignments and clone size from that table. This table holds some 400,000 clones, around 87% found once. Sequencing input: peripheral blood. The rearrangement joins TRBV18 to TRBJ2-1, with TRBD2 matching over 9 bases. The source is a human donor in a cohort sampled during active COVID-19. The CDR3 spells CASSPTAGGPYNEQFF. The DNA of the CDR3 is TGTGCCAGCTCACCAACGGCGGGAGGGCCTTACAATGAGCAGTTCTTC.